This T cell receptor beta chain is drawn from a study of blood T cell repertoires in COVID-19. About the research overall: The United States, Italy and Spain were the sources of the acute and convalescent COVID-19 samples. The analysed material was cDNA or gDNA that came from T cells, B-cell-depleted T cells, or PBMCs.

In the original processing: Scientists estimated how many nucleated cells there were by amplifying reference gene primers. Repertoires were generated with immunoSEQ multiplex PCR, while TCRdb's copy carries only in-frame clones and drops some. V, J and clone size derive from that table, while D and trimming were established from the DNA sequence. This sample has about 100,000 clones, with about 87% found just once. The germline CDR1 and CDR2 sequences are LNHDA and SQIVND (reference sequence). With V trimmed by 4 bases and J by 10 bases, 10 bases remained unmatched. The CDR3 spans 14 residues. This chain uses TRBV19 with TRBJ2-1; 7 bases match TRBD2. Material: peripheral blood. The sequence came from a man aged 45 to 65 with acute or convalescent COVID-19. CDR3 DNA sequence: TGTGCCAGTAGTACTTTGGCGGGAGTAGGGGAGCAGTTCTTC. Translation gives CASSTLAGVGEQFF.